The 6 T cell receptor beta chains below were found in one sample sequenced in a study of cytomegalovirus exposure and HLA in healthy donors. Use of 60 Vbeta and 13 Jbeta primers characterized the PCR. The repertoire was sequenced with immunoSEQ multiplex PCR; TCRdb's copy has only in-frame clones and lacks some. The data contain 150,000 to 200,000 clones, around 80% of them seen just once; the ten biggest clones take up approximately 7%. Sequenced: PBMCs. The receptors derive from a woman aged 25 to 39 in good health and CMV-seropositive.

The rearrangement uses TRBV2 and TRBJ2-5; TRBD1 might be the D (6 bases). Germline loops: CDR1 SNHLY, CDR2 FYNNEI. The V and J ends lost 6 bases and 4 bases respectively, with 12 bases between them. The CDR3 is made up of 13 amino acids. DNA of the CDR3: TGTGCCAGCAGCCTCGGACAGAGAGAGACCCAGTACTTC. The encoded protein is CASSLGQRETQYF.

V is TRBV4-2 and J is TRBJ2-1; 11 positions agree with TRBD2. Trimming removed 0 bases from V and 5 bases from J; junction bases left unmatched: 6. Per germline, CDR1 LGHNA and CDR2 YNFKEQ. This CDR3 has 17 amino acids. CDR3 sequence reads: CASSQDPLAGGDNEQFF. The CDR3, as DNA: TGTGCCAGCAGCCAAGACCCTCTAGCGGGGGGAGACAATGAGCAGTTCTTC.

V gene TRBV7-2 combines with J gene TRBJ1-1; D not certain. Germline V gene data show CDR1 as SGHTA and CDR2 as FQGNSA. V shed 2 bases and J shed 2 bases, with 12 bases lying between them. CDR3 length: 15 amino acids. As DNA, the CDR3 is TGTGCCAGCAGCTTAATAATCGCAGTAAACACTGAAGCTTTCTTT. Translating it yields CASSLIIAVNTEAFF.

The V and J genes are TRBV5-1 and TRBJ1-6, with 8 bases that match TRBD1. The germline V gene encodes CDR1 SGHRS and CDR2 YFSETQ. V lost 4 bases to trimming and J lost 3 bases; unmatched junction nucleotides: 9. There are 17 residues in the CDR3. The CDR3 sequence: CASSRSLQGDYNSPLHF. The DNA for the CDR3 is TGCGCCAGCAGCCGTTCCCTACAGGGGGACTATAATTCACCCCTCCACTTT. Complete variable domain (other parts from reference TRBV5-1 and TRBJ1-6): KAGVTQTPRYLIKTRGQQVTLSCSPISGHRSVSWYQQTPGQGLQFLFEYFSETQRNKGNFPGRFSGRQFSNSRSEMNVSTLELGDSALYLCASSRSLQGDYNSPLHFGNGTRLTVT.

CDR3 coding DNA: TGTGCCAGCAGCATCACGGGACAGGGGATTTACGAGCAGTACTTC. Its protein is CASSITGQGIYEQYF. The V and J genes are TRBV7-6 and TRBJ2-7; 10 bases fit TRBD1. The CDR3 extends over 15 amino acids. CDR1 is SGHVS and CDR2 is FNYEAQ in the germline V gene. Trimming at V came to 5 bases and at J to 4 bases, leaving 8 bases not matched to a gene.

The chain combines TRBV15 with TRBJ2-5; D is undetermined. Looked up from germline, CDR1 is LNHNV and CDR2 is YYDKDF (reference sequence). This CDR3 comprises 13 residues. Between the trimmed V and J ends, which lost 0 bases and 5 bases, there was a span of 7 bases. The CDR3 is CATSRDRFETQYF. CDR3 bases: TGTGCCACCAGCAGAGATCGGTTCGAGACCCAGTACTTC.